This T cell receptor beta chain was sequenced during a study of CD8+CD57+ T cells in acquired aplastic anemia. Study-wide background: On average, sorted CD4+ and CD8+ cells gave 3.2 ug of DNA. For CD4+ cells, healthy donors had an average of approximately 10 million reads.

Whole-study results and caveats: Almost 30 shared CD8+ CDR3s appeared highly expressed within patients' immunodominant clones.

Germline CDR1 and CDR2: SGHTA and FQGNSA. The CDR3 length is 15 residues, termini included. The template for TCR beta VDJ and CDR3 sequence profiling was genomic DNA. TCRdb ran MiXCR on the reads and lists one entry per CDR3 protein. The sample gives just over 400,000 distinct CDR3 sequences, just under 70% of which show up once; more than 3.5% is in the top ten. Of note for this clonotype: Its antigen is not identified. The DNA is omitted, as the CDR3 cannot be located on it reliably, and the CDR3 follows TCRdb's listing.

This TCR came from a human donor in good health, serving as a control. The sequenced sample was sorted CD4+, CD8+, or CD8+CD57+ T cells (not recorded which) from PBMCs. V usage is TRBV7-2 and J usage is TRBJ1-5; TRBD1, the table's D call, was not compared with the DNA. The CDR3: CASSFGTRGYTFGHF.